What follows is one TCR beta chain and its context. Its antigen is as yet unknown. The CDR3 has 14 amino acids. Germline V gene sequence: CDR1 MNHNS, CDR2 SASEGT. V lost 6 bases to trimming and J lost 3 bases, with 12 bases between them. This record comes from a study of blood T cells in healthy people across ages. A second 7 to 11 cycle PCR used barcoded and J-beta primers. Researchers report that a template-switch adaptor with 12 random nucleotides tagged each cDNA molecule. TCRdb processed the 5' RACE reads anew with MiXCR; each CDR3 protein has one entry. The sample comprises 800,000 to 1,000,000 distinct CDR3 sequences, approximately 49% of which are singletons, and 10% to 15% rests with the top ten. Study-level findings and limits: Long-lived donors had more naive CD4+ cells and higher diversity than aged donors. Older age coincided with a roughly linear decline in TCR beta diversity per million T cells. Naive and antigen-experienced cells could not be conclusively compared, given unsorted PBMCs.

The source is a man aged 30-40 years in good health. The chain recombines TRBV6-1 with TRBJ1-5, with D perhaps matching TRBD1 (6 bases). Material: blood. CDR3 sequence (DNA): TGTGCCAGCAGAGACTACAGGGTCAATCAGCCCCAGCATTTT. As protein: CASRDYRVNQPQHF.